This T cell receptor beta chain was documented in a study of T cells in Graves' hyperthyroidism and ophthalmopathy. Overall study findings and caveats: Stable hyperthyroidism and ophthalmopathy were separated using 13 V-J signatures. Ophthalmopathy prediction by the model preceded onset by a median roughly 6 months.

Before ophthalmopathy appeared, progressors gave blood at initial hyperthyroidism diagnosis. Cells are PBMCs isolated from around 9.4 ml of fresh blood. RNA transcripts gave rise to amplified TCR beta CDR3 regions. HTBI primers drove first-round RT-PCR of the TCR CDR3. TCRdb re-derived calls from the multiplex PCR reads in MiXCR, one entry per CDR3 protein. The sample consists of 380,000 or so distinct CDR3 sequences, roughly 14% of them appearing once. Concerning this clonotype itself: Its matching antigen is unknown.

Germline CDR1 reads SGDLS; CDR2 reads YYNGEE. V was cut by 0 bases and J by 4 bases, with 14 bases left in between. The CDR3 runs 16 residues. The chain has TRBV9 and TRBJ2-1, with D unresolved. The clonotype originates from a man under 40 with Graves' hyperthyroidism that later progressed to Graves' ophthalmopathy. Sequences were obtained from blood. The CDR3 protein is CASSVGVGMLYNEQFF. The CDR3 DNA sequence: TGTGCCAGCAGCGTAGGGGTGGGTATGTTATACAATGAGCAGTTCTTC.